This note documents a single TCR beta chain sequence. Its target antigen remains unknown. The input lacks base qualities; no much larger clone sits a single base away. These data are taken from a study of technical replicates of blood from a handful of donors (dated by TCRdb to between 2016 and 2019). Library generation was performed with the immunoSEQ multiplex PCR assay. TCRdb mirrors the immuneACCESS table, restricted to in-frame sequences. Some clones are absent from its copies; in checked studies, under half trace to an unresolved V gene, and the reason for the others is unknown. This sample is represented by some 70,000 clones; about 90% of them were singletons. The ten most abundant clones make up around 0.37% of the sample. Unmatched junction bases come to 6, with V trimmed by 1 base and J by 4 bases. The cysteine opens and the phenylalanine closes a CDR3 of 15 amino acids. Left in the record is the CDR3 DNA by itself, 45 bases read in frame from the first base. Reading the germline V gene gives CDR1 LGHNA and CDR2 YSLEER.

The clonotype originates from a human donor in good health. Sequenced: T cells isolated from PBMCs. This sequence uses TRBV4-3 and TRBJ1-1; TRBD1 fits 7 bases in the junction. The DNA reads TGCGCCAGCAGCCAAGGGGACAGAATTTCCACTGAAGCTTTCTTT. The translation is CASSQGDRISTEAFF.